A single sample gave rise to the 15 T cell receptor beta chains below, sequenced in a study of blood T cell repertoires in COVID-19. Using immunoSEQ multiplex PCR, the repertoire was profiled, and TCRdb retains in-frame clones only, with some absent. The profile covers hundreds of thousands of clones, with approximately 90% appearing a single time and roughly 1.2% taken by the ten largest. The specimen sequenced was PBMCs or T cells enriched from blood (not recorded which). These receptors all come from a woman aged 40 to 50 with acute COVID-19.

CDR3 sequence: CAWRRNRWSGYTF. Here the CDR3 DNA reads TGTGCCTGGAGGCGAAATAGGTGGAGCGGCTACACCTTC. V usage is TRBV30 and J usage is TRBJ1-2; D call uncertain. The length of the CDR3 is 13 residues. V lost 3 bases, J lost 8 bases, and 16 bases lay in between. Germline CDR1 and CDR2: GTSNPN and SVGIG (reference sequence).

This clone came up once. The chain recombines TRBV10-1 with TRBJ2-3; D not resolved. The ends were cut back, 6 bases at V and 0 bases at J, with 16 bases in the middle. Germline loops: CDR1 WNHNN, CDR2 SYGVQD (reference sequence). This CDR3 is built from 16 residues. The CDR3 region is CASSEALGPSTDTQYF. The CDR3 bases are TGCGCCAGCAGCGAAGCTCTTGGGCCTAGCACAGATACGCAGTATTTT.

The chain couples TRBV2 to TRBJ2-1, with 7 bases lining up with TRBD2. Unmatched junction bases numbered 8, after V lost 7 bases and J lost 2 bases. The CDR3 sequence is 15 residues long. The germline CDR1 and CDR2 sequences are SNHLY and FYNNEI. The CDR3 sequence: CASIGWAGAYNEQFF. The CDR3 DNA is TGTGCCAGCATAGGATGGGCGGGGGCCTACAATGAGCAGTTCTTC.

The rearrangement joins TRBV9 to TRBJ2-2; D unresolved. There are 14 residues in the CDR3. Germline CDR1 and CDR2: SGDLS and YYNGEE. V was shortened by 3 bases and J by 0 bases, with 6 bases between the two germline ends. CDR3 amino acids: CASSGGANTGELFF. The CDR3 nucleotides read TGTGCCAGCAGCGGTGGAGCGAACACCGGGGAGCTGTTTTTT. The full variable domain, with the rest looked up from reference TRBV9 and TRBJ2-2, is DSGVTQTPKHLITATGQRVTLRCSPRSGDLSVYWYQQSLDQGLQFLIQYYNGEERAKGNILERFSAQQFPDLHSELNLSSLELGDSALYFCASSGGANTGELFFGEGSRLTVL.

The CDR3 spells CATSRGGQGATEAFF. DNA for the CDR3: TGTGCCACCAGCAGAGGGGGACAGGGAGCGACTGAAGCTTTCTTT. The chain combines TRBV15 with TRBJ1-1; 9 nucleotides line up with TRBD1. CDR3 length: 15 amino acids. With V trimmed by 1 base and J by 5 bases, 5 bases remained unmatched. Germline V gene lookup returns CDR1 LNHNV and CDR2 YYDKDF (reference sequence).

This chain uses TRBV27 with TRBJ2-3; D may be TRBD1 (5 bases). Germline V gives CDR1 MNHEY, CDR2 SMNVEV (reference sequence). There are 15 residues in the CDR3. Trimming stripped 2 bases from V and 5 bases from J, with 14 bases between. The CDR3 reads CASSLGVRVGDTQYF. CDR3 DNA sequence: TGTGCCAGCAGTTTAGGGGTCAGGGTGGGAGATACGCAGTATTTT.

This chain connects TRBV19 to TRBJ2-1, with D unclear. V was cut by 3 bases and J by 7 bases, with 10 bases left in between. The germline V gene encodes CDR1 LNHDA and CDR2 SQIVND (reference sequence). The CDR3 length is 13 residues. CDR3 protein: CASSINELNEQFF. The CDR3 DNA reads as TGTGCCAGTAGTATTAATGAGTTAAATGAGCAGTTCTTC. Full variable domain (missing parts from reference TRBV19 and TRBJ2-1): DGGITQSPKYLFRKEGQNVTLSCEQNLNHDAMYWYRQDPGQGLRLIYYSQIVNDFQKGDIAEGYSVSREKKESFPLTVTSAQKNPTAFYLCASSINELNEQFFGPGTRLTVL.

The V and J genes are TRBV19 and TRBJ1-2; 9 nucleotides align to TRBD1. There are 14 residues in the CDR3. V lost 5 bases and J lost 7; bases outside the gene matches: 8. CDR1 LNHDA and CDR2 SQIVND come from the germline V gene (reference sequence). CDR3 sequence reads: CASSARDRGGGYTF. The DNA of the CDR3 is TGTGCCAGTAGTGCCCGCGACAGGGGGGGTGGCTACACCTTC.

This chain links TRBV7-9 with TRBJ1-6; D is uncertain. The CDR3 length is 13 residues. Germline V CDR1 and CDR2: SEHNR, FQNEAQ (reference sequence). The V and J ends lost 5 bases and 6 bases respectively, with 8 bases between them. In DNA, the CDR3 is TGTGCCAGCAGCGGGCAGGCTAATTCACCCCTCCACTTT. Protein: CASSGQANSPLHF.

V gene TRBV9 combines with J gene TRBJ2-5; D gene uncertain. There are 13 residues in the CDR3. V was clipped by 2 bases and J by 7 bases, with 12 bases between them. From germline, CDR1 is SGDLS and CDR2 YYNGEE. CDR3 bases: TGTGCCAGCAGCGTTCCCGGGTCAGCGACCCAGTACTTC. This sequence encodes CASSVPGSATQYF.

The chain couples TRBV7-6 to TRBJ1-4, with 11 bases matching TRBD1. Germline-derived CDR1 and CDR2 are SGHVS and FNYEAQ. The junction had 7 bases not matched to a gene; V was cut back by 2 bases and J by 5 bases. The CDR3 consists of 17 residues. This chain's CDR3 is CASSLLSGDRGNEKLFF. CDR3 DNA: TGTGCCAGCAGCTTATTGTCGGGGGACAGGGGGAATGAAAAACTGTTTTTT.

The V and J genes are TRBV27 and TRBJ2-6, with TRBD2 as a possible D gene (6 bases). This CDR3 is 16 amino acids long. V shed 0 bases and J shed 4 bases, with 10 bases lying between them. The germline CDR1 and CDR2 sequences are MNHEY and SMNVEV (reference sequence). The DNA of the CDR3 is TGTGCCAGCAGTTTATCCGGGGGAACAGGGGCCAACGTCCTGACTTTC. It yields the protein CASSLSGGTGANVLTF.

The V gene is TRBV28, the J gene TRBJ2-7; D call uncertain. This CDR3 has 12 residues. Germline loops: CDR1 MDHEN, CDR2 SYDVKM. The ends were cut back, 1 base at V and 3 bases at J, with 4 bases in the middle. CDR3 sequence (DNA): TGTGCCAGCAGTTTATACAACTACGAGCAGTACTTC. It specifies CASSLYNYEQYF.

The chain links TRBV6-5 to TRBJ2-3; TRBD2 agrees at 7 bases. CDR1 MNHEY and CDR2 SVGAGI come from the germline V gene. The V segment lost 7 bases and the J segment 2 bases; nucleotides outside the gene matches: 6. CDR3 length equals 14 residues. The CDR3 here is CASIPSGATDTQYF. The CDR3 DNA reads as TGTGCCAGCATCCCAAGCGGGGCCACAGATACGCAGTATTTT.

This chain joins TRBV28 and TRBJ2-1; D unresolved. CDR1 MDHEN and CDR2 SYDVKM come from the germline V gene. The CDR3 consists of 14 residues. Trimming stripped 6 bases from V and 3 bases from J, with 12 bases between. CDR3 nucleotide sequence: TGTGCCAGCAGCCCGCTAAACCACTACAATGAGCAGTTCTTC. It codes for CASSPLNHYNEQFF.